The following is a TCR beta chain sequence with its context. This record belongs to a study of identifying expanded T cells in peripheral blood. Assay used: immunoSEQ multiplex PCR; TCRdb lists only in-frame clones, some missing. The sample holds around 80,000 clones, almost 90% seen once. The sequenced material came from blood. The receptor was derived from a person aged 18 to 70 in good health.

CDR3 coding DNA: TGTGCCAGCAGCGACGGGCGGGAGGGAGGCAATGAGCAGTTCTTC. Translating gives CASSDGREGGNEQFF. V and J are TRBV9 and TRBJ2-1, with 9 bases matching TRBD2. There are 15 residues in the CDR3. Trimming at V came to 3 bases and at J to 6 bases, leaving 7 bases not matched to a gene. Germline V CDR1 and CDR2: SGDLS, YYNGEE.